This T cell receptor beta chain comes out of a study of T cell changes during pregnancy in multiple sclerosis. The method was immunoSEQ multiplex PCR; TCRdb's version includes in-frame clones alone and lacks a portion of them. There are tens of thousands of clones in the sample; over 80% occur only once, and roughly 0.25% lies in the top ten. V was cut by 4 bases and J by 1 base, with 11 bases left in between. This CDR3 contains 14 residues. The germline CDR1 and CDR2 sequences are SGHRS and YFSETQ. The source of this sequence is a female donor with multiple sclerosis, enrolled in a pregnancy study. Source: CD4+ T cells from peripheral blood mononuclear cells, taken in the third trimester of pregnancy. This chain joins TRBV5-1 and TRBJ2-5; D is unresolved. CDR3 loop: CASSEQASQETQYF. In DNA, the CDR3 is TGCGCCAGCAGCGAGCAGGCTTCCCAAGAGACCCAGTACTTC.